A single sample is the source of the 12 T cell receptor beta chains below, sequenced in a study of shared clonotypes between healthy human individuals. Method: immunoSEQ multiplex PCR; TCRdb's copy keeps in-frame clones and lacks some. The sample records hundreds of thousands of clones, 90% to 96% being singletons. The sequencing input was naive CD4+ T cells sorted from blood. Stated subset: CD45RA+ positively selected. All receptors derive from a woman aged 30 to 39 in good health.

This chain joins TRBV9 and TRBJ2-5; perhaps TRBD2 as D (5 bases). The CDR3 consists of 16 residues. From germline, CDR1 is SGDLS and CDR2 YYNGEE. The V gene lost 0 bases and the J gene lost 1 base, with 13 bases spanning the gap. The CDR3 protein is CASSVGVGEPQETQYF. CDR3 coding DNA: TGTGCCAGCAGCGTAGGGGTGGGAGAGCCCCAAGAGACCCAGTACTTC.

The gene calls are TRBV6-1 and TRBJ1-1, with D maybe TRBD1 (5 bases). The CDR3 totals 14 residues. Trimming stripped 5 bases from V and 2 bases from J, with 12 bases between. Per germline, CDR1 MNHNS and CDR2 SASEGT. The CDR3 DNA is TGTGCCAGCAGTCGAACTGGACAAAACACTGAAGCTTTCTTT. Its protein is CASSRTGQNTEAFF.

The chain's CDR3 is CATSTNRDSFTQYF. The CDR3 DNA sequence: TGTGCCACCAGCACCAACCGGGACTCATTTACGCAGTATTTT. The chain recombines TRBV15 with TRBJ2-3; D possibly corresponds to TRBD2 (6 bases). This CDR3 is 14 amino acids long. Germline values: CDR1 LNHNV, CDR2 YYDKDF (reference sequence). V shed 4 bases and J shed 8 bases, with 16 bases lying between them. The variable domain in full, with the rest retrieved from reference TRBV15 and TRBJ2-3, is DAMVIQNPRYQVTQFGKPVTLSCSQTLNHNVMYWYQQKSSQAPKLLFHYYDKDFNNEADTPDNFQSRRPNTSFCFLDIRSPGLGDTAMYLCATSTNRDSFTQYFGPGTRLTVL.

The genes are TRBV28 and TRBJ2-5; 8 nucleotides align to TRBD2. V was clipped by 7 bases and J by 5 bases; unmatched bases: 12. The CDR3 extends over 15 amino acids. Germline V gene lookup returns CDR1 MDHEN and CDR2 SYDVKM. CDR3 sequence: CASINPSGSQETQYF. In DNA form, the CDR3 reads TGTGCCAGCATTAATCCCAGCGGGAGCCAGGAGACCCAGTACTTC.

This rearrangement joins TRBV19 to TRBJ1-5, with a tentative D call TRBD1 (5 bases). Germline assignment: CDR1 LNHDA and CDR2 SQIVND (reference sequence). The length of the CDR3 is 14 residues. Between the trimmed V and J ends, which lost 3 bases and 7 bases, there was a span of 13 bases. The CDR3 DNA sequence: TGTGCCAGTAGTATGGATTGGGGCGCGCAGCCCCAGCATTTT. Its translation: CASSMDWGAQPQHF. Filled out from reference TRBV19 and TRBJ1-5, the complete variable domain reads DGGITQSPKYLFRKEGQNVTLSCEQNLNHDAMYWYRQDPGQGLRLIYYSQIVNDFQKGDIAEGYSVSREKKESFPLTVTSAQKNPTAFYLCASSMDWGAQPQHFGDGTRLSIL.

The CDR3 sequence is CASSLGSGTTTFTDTQYF. CDR3 DNA: TGTGCCAGCAGTTTAGGTAGCGGGACCACAACTTTCACAGATACGCAGTATTTT. The chain carries TRBV28 and TRBJ2-3; 8 bases agree with TRBD2. J was trimmed by 2 bases and V by 2 bases; bases with no gene match: 12. CDR3 length equals 18 residues. Looked up from germline, CDR1 is MDHEN and CDR2 is SYDVKM.

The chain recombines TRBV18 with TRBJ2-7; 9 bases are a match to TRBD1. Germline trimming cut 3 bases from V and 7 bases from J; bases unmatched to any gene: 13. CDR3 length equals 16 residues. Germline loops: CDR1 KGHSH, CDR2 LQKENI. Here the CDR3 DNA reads TGTGCCAGCTCACCGGGGTTAGGGACAGGGTCATGGGAGCAGTACTTC. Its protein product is CASSPGLGTGSWEQYF. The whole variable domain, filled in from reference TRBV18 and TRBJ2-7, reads NAGVMQNPRHLVRRRGQEARLRCSPMKGHSHVYWYRQLPEEGLKFMVYLQKENIIDESGMPKERFSAEFPKEGPSILRIQQVVRGDSAAYFCASSPGLGTGSWEQYFGPGTRLTVT.

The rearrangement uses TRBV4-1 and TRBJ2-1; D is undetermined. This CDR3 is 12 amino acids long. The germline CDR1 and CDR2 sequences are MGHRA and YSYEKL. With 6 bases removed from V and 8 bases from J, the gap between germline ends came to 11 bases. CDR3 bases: TGCGCCAGCAGTCATGTTCTAGATGAGCAGTTCTTC. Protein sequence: CASSHVLDEQFF.

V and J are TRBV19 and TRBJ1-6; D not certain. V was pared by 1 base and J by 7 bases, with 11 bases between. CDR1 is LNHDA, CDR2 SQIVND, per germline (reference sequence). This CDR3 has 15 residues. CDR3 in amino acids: CASSIADRGNSPLHF. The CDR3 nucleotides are TGTGCCAGTAGTATAGCCGACCGAGGGAATTCACCCCTCCACTTT.

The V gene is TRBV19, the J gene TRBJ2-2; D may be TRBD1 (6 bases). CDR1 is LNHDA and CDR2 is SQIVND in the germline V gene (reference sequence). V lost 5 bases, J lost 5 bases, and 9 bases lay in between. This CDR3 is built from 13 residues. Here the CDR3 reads CASSHQGTGELFF. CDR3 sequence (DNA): TGTGCCAGTAGTCACCAGGGGACCGGGGAGCTGTTTTTT.

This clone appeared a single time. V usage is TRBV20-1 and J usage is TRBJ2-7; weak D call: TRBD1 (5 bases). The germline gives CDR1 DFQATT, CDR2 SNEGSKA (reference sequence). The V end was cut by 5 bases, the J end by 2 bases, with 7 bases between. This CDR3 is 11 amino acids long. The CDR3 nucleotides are TGCAGTGCTCTGGGGCCCTACGAGCAGTACTTC. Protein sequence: CSALGPYEQYF.

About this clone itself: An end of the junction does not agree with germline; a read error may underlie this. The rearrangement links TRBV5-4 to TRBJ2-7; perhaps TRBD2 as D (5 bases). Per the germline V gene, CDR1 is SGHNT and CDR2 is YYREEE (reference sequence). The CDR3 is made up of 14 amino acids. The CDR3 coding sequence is TGTGCCAGCAGCTTGTCTCCTAGCTCCAACGAGCAGTACTTC. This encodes CASSLSPSSNEQYF.